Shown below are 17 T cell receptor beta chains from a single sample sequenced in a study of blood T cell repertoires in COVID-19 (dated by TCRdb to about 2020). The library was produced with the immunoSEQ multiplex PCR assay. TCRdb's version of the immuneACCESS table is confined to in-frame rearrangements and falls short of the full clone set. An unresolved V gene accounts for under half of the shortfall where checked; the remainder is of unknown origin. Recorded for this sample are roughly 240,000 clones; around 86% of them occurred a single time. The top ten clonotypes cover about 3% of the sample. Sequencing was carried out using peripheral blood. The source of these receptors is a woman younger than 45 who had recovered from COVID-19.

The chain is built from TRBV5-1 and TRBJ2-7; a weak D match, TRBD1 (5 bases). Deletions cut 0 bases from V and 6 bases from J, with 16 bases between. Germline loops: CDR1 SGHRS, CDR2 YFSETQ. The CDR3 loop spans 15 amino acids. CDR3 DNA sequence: TGCGCCAGCAGCTTGGCCCAGGGTCCCCGTAGCGAGCAGTACTTC. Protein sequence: CASSLAQGPRSEQYF.

The CDR3 DNA sequence: TGTGCCAGCAGTACACAGACAGGGGGTAACTTGAACACCGGGGAGCTGTTTTTT. Its protein product is CASSTQTGGNLNTGELFF. V usage is TRBV2 and J usage is TRBJ2-2, with 9 bases lining up with TRBD1. The V segment lost 5 bases and the J segment 1 base; nucleotides outside the gene matches: 11. CDR3 size: 18 residues. Germline values: CDR1 SNHLY, CDR2 FYNNEI. Filled out from reference TRBV2 and TRBJ2-2, the complete variable domain reads EPEVTQTPSHQVTQMGQEVILRCVPISNHLYFYWYRQILGQKVEFLVSFYNNEISEKSEIFDDQFSVERPDGSNFTLKIRSTKLEDSAMYFCASSTQTGGNLNTGELFFGEGSRLTVL.

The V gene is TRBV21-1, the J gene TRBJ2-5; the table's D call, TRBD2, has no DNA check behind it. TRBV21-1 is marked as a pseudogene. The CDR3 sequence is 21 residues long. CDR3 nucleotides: TGTGCCAGCAGCAAAGCGGTTGTCGGGGGTCCCGTCCCCAATCTTCAAGAGACCCAGTACTTC. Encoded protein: CASSKAVVGGPVPNLQETQYF.

CDR3 protein: CASQAGYASYEQYF. CDR3 DNA sequence: TGTGCCAGCCAAGCAGGGTATGCCTCCTACGAGCAGTACTTC. The gene calls are TRBV6-5 and TRBJ2-7; D possibly corresponds to TRBD1 (5 bases). This CDR3 region has 14 residues. In germline, CDR1 is MNHEY, CDR2 SVGAGI. V shed 8 bases and J shed 0 bases, with 14 bases lying between them.

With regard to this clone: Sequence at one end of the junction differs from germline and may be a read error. The CDR3 is CNVVGTVNEKLFF. The CDR3 DNA follows: TGCAACGTTGTCGGGACAGTTAATGAAAAACTGTTTTTT. The V gene is TRBV29-1, the J gene TRBJ1-4, with 7 bases that match TRBD1. The V gene's germline CDR1 is SQVTM and CDR2 ANQGSEA. This CDR3 contains 13 residues.

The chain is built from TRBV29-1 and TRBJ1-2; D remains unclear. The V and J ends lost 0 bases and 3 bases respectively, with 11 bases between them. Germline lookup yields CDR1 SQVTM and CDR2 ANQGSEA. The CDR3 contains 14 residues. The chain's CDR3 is CSVEDLVPHYGYTF. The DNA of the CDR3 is TGCAGCGTTGAAGATCTTGTCCCCCACTATGGCTACACCTTC. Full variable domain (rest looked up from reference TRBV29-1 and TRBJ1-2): SAVISQKPSRDICQRGTSLTIQCQVDSQVTMMFWYRQQPGQSLTLIATANQGSEATYESGFVIDKFPISRPNLTFSTLTVSNMSPEDSSIYLCSVEDLVPHYGYTFGSGTRLTVV.

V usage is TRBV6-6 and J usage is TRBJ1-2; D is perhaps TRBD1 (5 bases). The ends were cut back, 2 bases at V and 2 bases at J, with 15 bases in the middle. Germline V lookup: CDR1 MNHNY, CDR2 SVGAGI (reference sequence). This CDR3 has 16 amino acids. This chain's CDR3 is CASSYLGQGPNYGYTF. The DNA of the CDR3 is TGTGCCAGCAGTTACCTCGGGCAGGGCCCCAACTATGGCTACACCTTC.

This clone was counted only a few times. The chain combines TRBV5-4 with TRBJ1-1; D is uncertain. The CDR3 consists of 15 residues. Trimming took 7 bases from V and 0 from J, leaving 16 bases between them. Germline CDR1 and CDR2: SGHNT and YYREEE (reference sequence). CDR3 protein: CASRDTANMNTEAFF. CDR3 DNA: TGTGCCAGCCGTGACACTGCTAACATGAACACTGAAGCTTTCTTT.

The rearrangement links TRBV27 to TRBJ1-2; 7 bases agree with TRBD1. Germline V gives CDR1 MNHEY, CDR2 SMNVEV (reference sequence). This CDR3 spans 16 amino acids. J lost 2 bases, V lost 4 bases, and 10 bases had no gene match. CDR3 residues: CASSWGPEGQNYGYTF. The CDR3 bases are TGTGCCAGCAGTTGGGGACCGGAGGGACAGAACTATGGCTACACCTTC.

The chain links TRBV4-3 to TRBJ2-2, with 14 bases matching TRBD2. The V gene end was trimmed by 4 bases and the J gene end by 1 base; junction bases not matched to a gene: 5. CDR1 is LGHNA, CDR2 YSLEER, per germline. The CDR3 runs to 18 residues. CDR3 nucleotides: TGCGCCAGCAGCCCCCGGACTAGCGGGGGGTTGAACACCGGGGAGCTGTTTTTT. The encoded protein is CASSPRTSGGLNTGELFF.

CDR3 amino acids: CASSPTPGTVTDTQYF. The DNA for the CDR3 is TGTGCCAGTAGTCCAACCCCCGGGACAGTCACAGATACGCAGTATTTT. V is TRBV19 and J is TRBJ2-3, with 7 bases matching TRBD1. V shed 5 bases, J shed 2 bases, and the junction held 10 bases outside the gene matches. There are 16 residues in the CDR3. The germline V gene encodes CDR1 LNHDA and CDR2 SQIVND (reference sequence).

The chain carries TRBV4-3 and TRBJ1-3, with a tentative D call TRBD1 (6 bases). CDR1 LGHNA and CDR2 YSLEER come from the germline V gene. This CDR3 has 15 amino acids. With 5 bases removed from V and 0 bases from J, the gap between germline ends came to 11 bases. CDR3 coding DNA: TGCGCCAGCAGCAAGGACAGAAACTCTGGAAACACCATATATTTT. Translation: CASSKDRNSGNTIYF.

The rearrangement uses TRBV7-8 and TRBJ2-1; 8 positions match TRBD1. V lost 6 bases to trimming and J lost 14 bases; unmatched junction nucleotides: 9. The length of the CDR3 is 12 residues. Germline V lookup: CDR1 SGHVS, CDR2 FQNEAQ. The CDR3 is CASRRQGSREFF. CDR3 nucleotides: TGTGCCAGCAGAAGACAGGGGTCCAGGGAGTTCTTC.

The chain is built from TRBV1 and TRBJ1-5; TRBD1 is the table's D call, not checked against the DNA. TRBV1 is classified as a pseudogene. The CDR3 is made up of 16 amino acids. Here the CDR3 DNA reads TGCACCAGCAGCCAAGCGACAGGGGGGCACAATCAGCCCCAGCATTTT. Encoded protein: CTSSQATGGHNQPQHF.

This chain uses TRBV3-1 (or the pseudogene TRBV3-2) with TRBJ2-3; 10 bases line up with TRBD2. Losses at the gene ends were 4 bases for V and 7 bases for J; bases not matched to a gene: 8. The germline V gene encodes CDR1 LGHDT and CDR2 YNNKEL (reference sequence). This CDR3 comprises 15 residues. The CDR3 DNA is TGTGCCAGCAGCCTCAAGCGGGGGGGCGGGAATACGCAGTATTTT. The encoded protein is CASSLKRGGGNTQYF.

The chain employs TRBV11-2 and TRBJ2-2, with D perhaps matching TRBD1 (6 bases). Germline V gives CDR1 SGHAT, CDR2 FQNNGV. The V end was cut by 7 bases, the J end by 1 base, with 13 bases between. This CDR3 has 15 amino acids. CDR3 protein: CASNSGHMNTGELFF. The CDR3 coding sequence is TGTGCCAGCAACTCGGGACACATGAACACCGGGGAGCTGTTTTTT.

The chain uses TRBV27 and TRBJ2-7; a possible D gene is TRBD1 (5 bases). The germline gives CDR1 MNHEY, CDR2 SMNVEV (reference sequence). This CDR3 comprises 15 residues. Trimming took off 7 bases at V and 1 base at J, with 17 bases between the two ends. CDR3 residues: CASKRLGEGSYEQYF. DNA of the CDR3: TGTGCCAGCAAACGGCTAGGGGAAGGATCCTACGAGCAGTACTTC.